These 25 T cell receptor beta chains originate from one sample sequenced in a study of response to subunit inactivated influenza vaccine. TCRdb called the RT-PCR reads again in MiXCR, with one record for every CDR3 protein. The sample contains fewer than 550,000 distinct CDR3 sequences, roughly 23% of which appear only once. The sample was CD4+ T cells sorted from PBMCs, taken less than 6 days after vaccination. The receptor source for this set is a man over 45 who received an inactivated influenza vaccine.

The chain links TRBV2 to TRBJ2-1; 10 bases are shared with TRBD1. With V trimmed by 5 bases and J by 8 bases, 9 bases remained unmatched. The germline gives CDR1 SNHLY, CDR2 FYNNEI. This CDR3 has 15 residues. The CDR3 DNA is TGTGCCAGCAGTTCCCGGACAGGGGGTGGGGATGAGCAGTTCTTC. It codes for CASSSRTGGGDEQFF.

This chain links TRBV7-2 with TRBJ2-5, with 9 bases that match TRBD2. The V gene end was trimmed by 5 bases and the J gene end by 5 bases; junction bases not matched to a gene: 9. The CDR3 runs 15 residues. CDR1 is SGHTA, CDR2 FQGNSA, per germline. The CDR3 loop is CASSRRGGAEETQYF. CDR3 DNA: TGTGCCAGCAGCCGACGCGGGGGGGCGGAGGAGACCCAGTACTTC. Using reference TRBV7-2 and TRBJ2-5 for the parts outside the CDR3, the full variable domain is GAGVSQSPSNKVTEKGKDVELRCDPISGHTALYWYRQSLGQGLEFLIYFQGNSAPDKSGLPSDRFSAERTGGSVSTLTIQRTQQEDSAVYLCASSRRGGAEETQYFGPGTRLLVL.

This clonotype was observed a handful of times. This sequence joins TRBV5-1 and TRBJ1-6, with D perhaps matching TRBD1 (5 bases). The V gene lost 2 bases and the J gene lost 7 bases, with 10 bases spanning the gap. CDR1 is SGHRS and CDR2 is YFSETQ in the germline V gene. This CDR3 region has 14 residues. As DNA, the CDR3 is TGCGCCAGCAGCTTTGGGACGGAGAATTCACCCCTCCACTTT. Amino acids: CASSFGTENSPLHF.

The DNA for the CDR3 is TGCAGTGCTAGAGAAGCTAGCGGGATTTACAATGAGCAGTTCTTC. Translated, it gives CSAREASGIYNEQFF. The J gene is TRBJ2-1, the V gene TRBV20-1; 9 bases fit TRBD2. The CDR3 is made up of 15 amino acids. Germline lookup yields CDR1 DFQATT and CDR2 SNEGSKA (reference sequence). Trimming at V came to 0 bases and at J to 4 bases, leaving 4 bases not matched to a gene.

This clonotype was seen repeatedly, ten times or more. The chain carries TRBV10-3 and TRBJ2-1; D possibly uses TRBD1 or TRBD2 (6 bases each). Trimming removed 3 bases at V and 2 bases at J, with 17 bases between. The CDR3 runs to 17 residues. Germline V gene lookup returns CDR1 ENHRY and CDR2 SYGVKD. CDR3 nucleotide sequence: TGTGCCATCAGTGAACAGGGTATGGGAGGCCCCTACAATGAGCAGTTCTTC. Translation: CAISEQGMGGPYNEQFF.

This clonotype was seen a handful of times. The rearrangement uses TRBV20-1 and TRBJ2-7; 15 nucleotides line up with TRBD2. Germline V lookup: CDR1 DFQATT, CDR2 SNEGSKA (reference sequence). This CDR3 is built from 15 residues. V lost 4 bases, J lost 5 bases, and 6 bases stayed unmatched. The CDR3, as DNA: TGCAGTGCTAAAGGACTAGCGGGAGGGTACGACGAGCAGTACTTC. It specifies CSAKGLAGGYDEQYF.

The chain has TRBV5-8 and TRBJ2-1, with 10 bases matching TRBD1. J gave up 9 bases and V 4 bases, and 13 bases lay outside the gene matches. Looked up from germline, CDR1 is SGHTS and CDR2 is YDEGEE. The CDR3 length is 16 residues. The CDR3 here is CASSRLGTGVSGEQFF. The CDR3 nucleotides read TGTGCCAGCAGCCGCTTGGGGACAGGGGTTAGTGGTGAGCAGTTCTTC.

CDR3 protein: CSAKMTGRDGYTF. The CDR3 DNA reads TGCAGTGCTAAAATGACAGGGCGAGATGGCTACACCTTC. The V gene is TRBV20-1, the J gene TRBJ1-2; TRBD1 matches at 7 bases. Germline lookup yields CDR1 DFQATT and CDR2 SNEGSKA (reference sequence). This CDR3 comprises 13 residues. V lost 4 bases, J lost 6 bases, and 8 bases stayed unmatched.

The CDR3 region is CASSLLGRTLNTEAFF. CDR3 DNA: TGTGCCAGCAGCTTATTGGGACGGACTCTGAACACTGAAGCTTTCTTT. The J gene is TRBJ1-1, the V gene TRBV7-8, with D maybe TRBD1 (5 bases). Germline-derived CDR1 and CDR2 are SGHVS and FQNEAQ. Trimming took 2 bases from V and 0 from J, leaving 13 bases between them. CDR3 length: 16 residues.

The J gene is TRBJ2-2, the V gene TRBV6-2 or TRBV6-3; unclear D gene. The length of the CDR3 is 14 residues. CDR1 and CDR2 from the germline V gene are MNHEY and SVGEGT. Trimming took off 6 bases at V and 3 bases at J, with 11 bases between the two ends. The CDR3 DNA follows: TGTGCCAGCAGCAACTCATTGGACACCGGGGAGCTGTTTTTT. Translated, it gives CASSNSLDTGELFF.

V is TRBV7-9 and J is TRBJ2-1; 7 nucleotides align to TRBD1. V shed 5 bases and J 0 bases; nucleotides not matched to a gene: 10. Germline V lookup: CDR1 SEHNR, CDR2 FQNEAQ (reference sequence). The CDR3 covers 17 residues. Written as DNA, the CDR3 is TGTGCCAGCAGCCCTAGGACAGGACCGAGCTCCTACAATGAGCAGTTCTTC. Translated, it gives CASSPRTGPSSYNEQFF.

The V and J genes are TRBV9 and TRBJ1-2; TRBD1 matches at 7 bases. The CDR3 spans 17 residues. Germline-derived CDR1 and CDR2 are SGDLS and YYNGEE. Trimming cost V 4 bases and J 4 bases; bases outside gene matches: 16. Written as DNA, the CDR3 is TGTGCCAGCAGCAGTAGGACAGGAGGTAGTAGGAGCTATGGCTACACCTTC. It is translated as CASSSRTGGSRSYGYTF.

This clonotype was observed a handful of times. The chain employs TRBV6-5 and TRBJ2-5; D is unresolved. CDR3 length equals 15 residues. V lost 2 bases to trimming and J lost 1 base, with 11 bases between them. CDR1 and CDR2 from the germline V gene are MNHEY and SVGAGI. The CDR3 spells CASSYNSRSQETQYF. In nucleotides, the CDR3 is TGTGCCAGCAGTTACAACTCGAGGAGCCAAGAGACCCAGTACTTC.

This clonotype turned up a few times. The chain uses TRBV7-2 and TRBJ1-5, with 7 bases identical to TRBD1. Looked up from germline, CDR1 is SGHTA and CDR2 is FQGNSA. Trimming removed 1 base from V and 5 bases from J; junction bases left unmatched: 11. CDR3 size: 17 residues. The CDR3 protein is CASSLGGRGGRYQPQHF. CDR3 DNA sequence: TGTGCCAGCAGCTTAGGTGGAAGAGGGGGCCGCTATCAGCCCCAGCATTTT.

The V call is TRBV12-3 or TRBV12-4, the J call TRBJ2-6, with D maybe TRBD1 (5 bases). The V gene lost 4 bases and the J gene lost 3 bases, with 10 bases spanning the gap. The CDR3 contains 15 residues. The CDR3 DNA follows: TGTGCCAGCAGTTCTGGGGCTTATGGGGCCAACGTCCTGACTTTC. Protein: CASSSGAYGANVLTF.

This clonotype has just a few counts. The chain recombines TRBV9 with TRBJ2-3; D ambiguous. Trimming took off 0 bases at V and 2 bases at J, with 10 bases between the two ends. The CDR3 loop spans 15 amino acids. Per the germline V gene, CDR1 is SGDLS and CDR2 is YYNGEE. The CDR3: CASSVAATITDTQYF. The CDR3 DNA is TGTGCCAGCAGCGTAGCCGCCACCATCACAGATACGCAGTATTTT.

The chain recombines TRBV5-1 with TRBJ2-2; 7 positions match TRBD1. Per germline, CDR1 SGHRS and CDR2 YFSETQ. The CDR3 has 14 amino acids. V trimming: 4 bases; J trimming: 11 bases; junction bases outside the gene matches: 11. This chain's CDR3 is CASSQRQGPRELFF. Here the CDR3 DNA reads TGCGCCAGCAGCCAACGACAGGGCCCGAGAGAGCTGTTTTTT. Full variable domain (rest looked up from reference TRBV5-1 and TRBJ2-2): KAGVTQTPRYLIKTRGQQVTLSCSPISGHRSVSWYQQTPGQGLQFLFEYFSETQRNKGNFPGRFSGRQFSNSRSEMNVSTLELGDSALYLCASSQRQGPRELFFGEGSRLTVL.

The chain is built from TRBV4-3 and TRBJ1-6; possible D gene TRBD1, 5 bases. V gave up 0 bases and J gave up 7 bases, with 10 bases separating them. This CDR3 has 15 amino acids. Germline lookup yields CDR1 LGHNA and CDR2 YSLEER. The CDR3 region has the DNA TGCGCCAGCAGCCAAGATGGGGGTCTCAATTCACCCCTCCACTTT. This translates into CASSQDGGLNSPLHF.

This chain uses TRBV30 with TRBJ2-7, with D tentatively TRBD2 (6 bases). The CDR3 has 14 residues. The V end lost 3 bases, the J end lost 2 bases, and 14 bases lay between the germline ends. Germline assignment: CDR1 GTSNPN and CDR2 SVGIG (reference sequence). The CDR3 sequence: CAWSGTLRPYEQYF. In nucleotides, the CDR3 is TGTGCCTGGAGCGGGACTCTGAGGCCCTACGAGCAGTACTTC.

This clonotype came up a few times. The rearrangement uses TRBV11-2 and TRBJ2-7, with TRBD2 as a possible D gene (6 bases). Germline lookup yields CDR1 SGHAT and CDR2 FQNNGV. Trimming removed 6 bases at V and 6 bases at J, with 15 bases between. This CDR3 spans 13 amino acids. The CDR3 DNA reads as TGTGCCAGCAGGATCCCTCCCGGGGGCGAGCAGTACTTC. This codes for CASRIPPGGEQYF.

In this sample, this clonotype turned up a few times. V gene TRBV10-2 combines with J gene TRBJ1-5, with a weak D call TRBD1 (5 bases). Germline V gene lookup returns CDR1 WSHSY and CDR2 SAAADI. The length of the CDR3 is 14 residues. The V and J ends lost 2 bases and 7 bases respectively, with 12 bases between them. CDR3 DNA sequence: TGCGCCAGCAGTGAGCGGTCAGGGTGGCAGCCCCAGCATTTT. The encoded protein is CASSERSGWQPQHF.

The J gene is TRBJ1-1, the V gene TRBV12-3 or TRBV12-4; D unresolved. The CDR3 is 14 residues long. V lost 6 bases, J lost 2 bases, and 13 bases lay in between. The CDR3 sequence: CASSGGAVNTEAFF. CDR3 nucleotides: TGTGCCAGCAGCGGCGGAGCGGTTAACACTGAAGCTTTCTTT.

This chain uses TRBV7-2 with TRBJ2-7; 7 nucleotides agree with TRBD2. Looked up from germline, CDR1 is SGHTA and CDR2 is FQGNSA. CDR3 length: 15 residues. Trimming took 5 bases from V and 4 from J; bases not matched to a gene: 11. The CDR3 bases are TGTGCCAGCAGCCTCGCCCGGACGGGAGGATACGAGCAGTACTTC. Translating gives CASSLARTGGYEQYF.

This clonotype was seen more than once but under ten times. CDR3 protein: CASTWTGPGQPQHF. CDR3 DNA: TGTGCCAGCACCTGGACAGGGCCCGGTCAGCCCCAGCATTTT. This rearrangement joins TRBV6-1 to TRBJ1-5; 8 positions match TRBD1. CDR1 and CDR2 (germline): MNHNS, SASEGT. Germline trimming cut 7 bases from V and 6 bases from J; bases unmatched to any gene: 8. The CDR3 covers 14 residues.

The sample holds a few counts of this clonotype. The CDR3 sequence is CSARGQGGFGTQYF. CDR3 DNA: TGCAGTGCTAGAGGACAGGGTGGTTTTGGGACCCAGTACTTC. The chain recombines TRBV20-1 with TRBJ2-5; 7 positions agree with TRBD1. Germline CDR1 and CDR2: DFQATT and SNEGSKA (reference sequence). The CDR3 has 14 residues. The V and J ends lost 1 base and 7 bases, in that order; junction bases with no gene match: 9.